The 29 T cell receptor beta chains below were found in one sample sequenced in a study of blood T cell repertoires in COVID-19. Method: immunoSEQ multiplex PCR; TCRdb's copy keeps in-frame clones and lacks some. The sample has 200,000 to 300,000 clones, about four fifths seen once; the top ten hold roughly 3.2%. Sequencing was performed on peripheral blood. The receptors originated from a woman under 30 with acute or convalescent COVID-19.

This clone was recorded once. The chain combines TRBV19 with TRBJ2-3; 10 positions agree with TRBD2. Germline V gene lookup returns CDR1 LNHDA and CDR2 SQIVND (reference sequence). The CDR3 sequence is 20 residues long. J gave up 0 bases and V 5 bases, and 17 bases lay outside the gene matches. The CDR3 nucleotides are TGTGCCAGTAGTCGACAGGGTAGTAGCGGGAGGCCCCCTAGCACAGATACGCAGTATTTT. Its translation is CASSRQGSSGRPPSTDTQYF. Combining the CDR3 with reference TRBV19 and TRBJ2-3 gives the whole variable domain DGGITQSPKYLFRKEGQNVTLSCEQNLNHDAMYWYRQDPGQGLRLIYYSQIVNDFQKGDIAEGYSVSREKKESFPLTVTSAQKNPTAFYLCASSRQGSSGRPPSTDTQYFGPGTRLTVL.

The gene calls are TRBV5-1 and TRBJ2-2, with TRBD2 matching 7 bases. Trimming took 1 base from V and 5 from J; bases not matched to a gene: 8. The CDR3 spans 16 residues. Germline V CDR1 and CDR2: SGHRS, YFSETQ. The CDR3 protein is CASSLLAGRETGELFF. The CDR3 region has the DNA TGCGCCAGCAGCTTGTTGGCAGGGAGGGAAACCGGGGAGCTGTTTTTT.

The V call is TRBV7-2, the J call TRBJ2-7; 8 nucleotides align to TRBD1. The CDR3 is made up of 15 amino acids. Germline lookup yields CDR1 SGHTA and CDR2 FQGNSA. J was trimmed by 3 bases and V by 5 bases; bases with no gene match: 9. CDR3 DNA: TGTGCCAGCAGCCACCCCGGACAGGGCCTCTACGAGCAGTACTTC. This encodes CASSHPGQGLYEQYF.

J is TRBJ1-1 and V is TRBV29-1; tentative D call: TRBD1 (6 bases). Germline lookup yields CDR1 SQVTM and CDR2 ANQGSEA. The CDR3 is 13 amino acids. V lost 4 bases and J lost 4, with 13 bases in between. CDR3 in DNA: TGCAGCGTTGTTTGGGGGCTTGGCACTGAAGCTTTCTTT. As protein: CSVVWGLGTEAFF.

The genes are TRBV1 and TRBJ2-1; the table's D call TRBD2 went unverified against the DNA. TRBV1 is flagged as a pseudogene. This CDR3 is 17 amino acids long. For the CDR3, the DNA is TGCACCAGCAGCCAAGTGCCACTAGCGAGAAATGTTGCTGAGCAGTTCTTC. It codes for CTSSQVPLARNVAEQFF.

The rearrangement links TRBV7-2 to TRBJ2-5; TRBD2 matches at 12 bases. The CDR3 covers 18 residues. The ends lost 8 bases at V and 1 base at J; junction bases unmatched: 14. Germline assignment: CDR1 SGHTA and CDR2 FQGNSA. CDR3 DNA sequence: TGTGCCAGCGGGAACAGGGTGAGGACTAGCGGGATCCAAGAGACCCAGTACTTC. Translating gives CASGNRVRTSGIQETQYF.

This sequence joins TRBV27 and TRBJ2-1; 7 bases align to TRBD2. This CDR3 has 15 residues. Germline assignment: CDR1 MNHEY and CDR2 SMNVEV (reference sequence). The V and J ends lost 4 bases and 2 bases, in that order; junction bases with no gene match: 5. The chain's CDR3 is CASSSEREPYNEQFF. The CDR3 DNA sequence: TGTGCCAGCAGTTCCGAGCGGGAACCCTACAATGAGCAGTTCTTC.

In its sample, this clone was seen once. V gene TRBV5-1 combines with J gene TRBJ1-2, with D unresolved. CDR1 SGHRS and CDR2 YFSETQ come from the germline V gene. The ends were cut back, 0 bases at V and 4 bases at J, with 19 bases in the middle. CDR3 length equals 17 residues. CDR3 nucleotides: TGCGCCAGCAGCTTGGCCCCCCCCGGGAGCGCCTTCTATGGCTACACCTTC. It encodes CASSLAPPGSAFYGYTF.

J is TRBJ2-7 and V is TRBV4-3; 7 nucleotides match TRBD2. The CDR3 sequence is 15 residues long. Germline V lookup: CDR1 LGHNA, CDR2 YSLEER. V was clipped by 1 base and J by 3 bases; unmatched bases: 6. For the CDR3, the DNA is TGCGCCAGCAGCCAAGCTCTAGCGGTAGGCTACGAGCAGTACTTC. As protein: CASSQALAVGYEQYF.

A note on this clone: The same CDR3 can be traced to other DNA sequences in this sample. This sequence joins TRBV5-1 and TRBJ1-1, with unresolved D. The ends were cut back, 0 bases at V and 2 bases at J, with 5 bases in the middle. The CDR3 has 13 residues. Germline values: CDR1 SGHRS, CDR2 YFSETQ. The CDR3 sequence: CASSLDSNTEAFF. The CDR3 DNA reads TGCGCCAGCAGCTTGGACAGCAACACTGAAGCTTTCTTT.

This chain links TRBV5-1 with TRBJ1-1; TRBD1 matches 9 bases. Germline CDR1 and CDR2: SGHRS and YFSETQ. The V segment lost 4 bases and the J segment 3 bases; nucleotides outside the gene matches: 7. The CDR3 is 15 amino acids. The CDR3 region has the DNA TGCGCCAGCAGCACACAGGGGGCGCCGGACACTGAAGCTTTCTTT. It yields the protein CASSTQGAPDTEAFF.

This clone was counted between two and nine times. Other DNA sequences in this specimen translate into the identical CDR3. J is TRBJ1-1 and V is TRBV20-1; tentatively, D is TRBD1 (5 bases). From germline, CDR1 is DFQATT and CDR2 SNEGSKA (reference sequence). CDR3 length: 10 residues. CDR3 nucleotides: TGCAGAGGCGGGGGGGCTGAAGCTTTCTTT. Its protein product is CRGGGAEAFF.

The chain carries TRBV6-5 and TRBJ2-5; 9 bases match TRBD2. The CDR3 totals 16 residues. Per germline, CDR1 MNHEY and CDR2 SVGAGI. J gave up 4 bases and V 4 bases, and 10 bases lay outside the gene matches. CDR3 bases: TGTGCCAGCAGTTCGCCGAGACTAGCGGCTCGAGAGACCCAGTACTTC. Translation: CASSSPRLAARETQYF.

The chain couples TRBV11-3 to TRBJ2-2; possible D gene TRBD1, 5 bases. The CDR3 is made up of 16 amino acids. V was pared by 5 bases and J by 3 bases, with 16 bases between. Germline CDR1 reads SGHNT; CDR2 reads YENEEA. CDR3 nucleotide sequence: TGTGCCAGCAGCCCCTACCGTGGGGCTGACACCGGGGAGCTGTTTTTT. It is translated as CASSPYRGADTGELFF.

V is TRBV4-2 and J is TRBJ2-3; 7 bases fit TRBD1. V lost 5 bases, J lost 1 base, and 6 bases stayed unmatched. CDR1 LGHNA and CDR2 YNFKEQ come from the germline V gene. This CDR3 has 15 amino acids. Here the CDR3 reads CASSATGVRTDTQYF. In DNA, the CDR3 is TGTGCCAGCAGCGCAACAGGGGTCCGCACAGATACGCAGTATTTT.

The chain carries TRBV7-8 and TRBJ1-1; D gene uncertain. CDR1 is SGHVS, CDR2 FQNEAQ, per germline. CDR3 size: 15 residues. V was trimmed by 2 bases and J by 2 bases, leaving 12 bases between them. The CDR3 DNA is TGTGCCAGCAGCTTACAGACGCGGGTAAACACTGAAGCTTTCTTT. It yields the protein CASSLQTRVNTEAFF.

The rearrangement joins TRBV7-2 to TRBJ1-2; 10 bases agree with TRBD1. The germline V gene encodes CDR1 SGHTA and CDR2 FQGNSA. V shed 4 bases, J shed 4 bases, and the junction held 3 bases outside the gene matches. The CDR3 totals 14 residues. In nucleotides, the CDR3 is TGTGCCAGCAGCTCGGGACAGGGGCTCTATGGCTACACCTTC. This translates into CASSSGQGLYGYTF.

The V call is TRBV10-3, the J call TRBJ2-7; 9 bases agree with TRBD2. The CDR3 length is 15 residues. Trimming cost V 6 bases and J 6 bases; bases outside gene matches: 12. Germline CDR1 reads ENHRY; CDR2 reads SYGVKD. The CDR3 nucleotides are TGTGCCATCAGGCCCGGGACTAGCTTTTCATCCGAGCAGTACTTC. Its translation is CAIRPGTSFSSEQYF.

The chain carries TRBV3-1 (or the pseudogene TRBV3-2) and TRBJ1-1; TRBD1 matches 7 bases. Trimming cost V 1 base and J 4 bases; bases outside gene matches: 3. Per the germline V gene, CDR1 is LGHDT and CDR2 is YNNKEL (reference sequence). The CDR3 has 14 residues. Written as DNA, the CDR3 is TGTGCCAGCAGCCAAGCGAAGGGGGCCACTGAAGCTTTCTTT. This gives the protein CASSQAKGATEAFF.

The DNA of the CDR3 is TGTGCCAGCAGCCATGAAACAGCATCTGGAGCTTTCTTT. It yields the protein CASSHETASGAFF. V and J are TRBV3-1 (or the pseudogene TRBV3-2) and TRBJ1-1; no clear D. V gave up 3 bases and J gave up 10 bases, with 15 bases separating them. This CDR3 contains 13 residues. From germline, CDR1 is LGHDT and CDR2 YNNKEL (reference sequence).

The chain has TRBV19 and TRBJ2-1, with 10 bases aligning to TRBD2. Looked up from germline, CDR1 is LNHDA and CDR2 is SQIVND (reference sequence). This CDR3 has 14 residues. V trimming: 7 bases; J trimming: 6 bases; junction bases outside the gene matches: 6. The CDR3 nucleotides are TGTGCCAGTACTAGCGGGGGAAGACTCAATGAGCAGTTCTTC. This sequence encodes CASTSGGRLNEQFF.

The rearrangement uses TRBV6-5 and TRBJ2-5, with 9 bases lining up with TRBD2. The length of the CDR3 is 16 residues. V lost 10 bases, J lost 5 bases, and 17 bases stayed unmatched. The germline V gene encodes CDR1 MNHEY and CDR2 SVGAGI. The CDR3 bases are TGTGCCACCAGCTACAACAGCGGGAGGACCCTTGAGACCCAGTACTTC. It translates to CATSYNSGRTLETQYF.

This clone was counted a single time. The V and J genes are TRBV6-6 and TRBJ2-7; possible D gene TRBD1, 5 bases. Trimming shortened V by 3 bases and J by 4 bases, and 13 bases separated the two germline ends. The CDR3 is 14 residues long. Looked up from germline, CDR1 is MNHNY and CDR2 is SVGAGI (reference sequence). CDR3 loop: CASSYMQGLYEQYF. CDR3 sequence (DNA): TGTGCCAGCAGTTATATGCAGGGTCTGTACGAGCAGTACTTC.

The chain joins TRBV27 to TRBJ2-3, with D maybe TRBD2 (5 bases). Trimming took off 5 bases at V and 1 base at J, with 16 bases between the two ends. This CDR3 is built from 16 residues. Germline V gives CDR1 MNHEY, CDR2 SMNVEV (reference sequence). The CDR3, as DNA: TGTGCCAGCAGTCCATTGACTGTCGGGGGCACAGATACGCAGTATTTT. Encoded protein: CASSPLTVGGTDTQYF.

The V call is TRBV14, the J call TRBJ2-5; 7 bases line up with TRBD1. V was clipped by 3 bases and J by 4 bases; unmatched bases: 5. Germline CDR1 is SGHDN and CDR2 is FVKESK. The CDR3 is 14 amino acids. The CDR3 sequence: CASSQSRGRETQYF. CDR3 DNA: TGTGCCAGCAGCCAGAGCAGGGGGAGAGAGACCCAGTACTTC.

This clone was observed a few times. V and J are TRBV9 and TRBJ2-3; maybe TRBD2 (6 bases). CDR1 is SGDLS and CDR2 is YYNGEE in the germline V gene. There are 15 residues in the CDR3. V lost 0 bases to trimming and J lost 1 base, with 9 bases between them. CDR3 nucleotide sequence: TGTGCCAGCAGCGTAGGCGGGGTTGGCACAGATACGCAGTATTTT. Amino acids: CASSVGGVGTDTQYF.

The V call is TRBV27, the J call TRBJ2-7; D is uncertain. Germline-derived CDR1 and CDR2 are MNHEY and SMNVEV (reference sequence). This CDR3 spans 14 amino acids. V was trimmed by 5 bases and J by 0 bases, leaving 11 bases between them. The CDR3 DNA is TGTGCCAGCAGTCCCAGGTTTAGCTCCTACGAGCAGTACTTC. Encoded protein: CASSPRFSSYEQYF.

The CDR3 nucleotides are TGTGCCAGCAGCTCCCGGGACAGTAACTATGGCTACACCTTC. Residues: CASSSRDSNYGYTF. V is TRBV7-2 and J is TRBJ1-2; 7 bases are shared with TRBD1. V lost 4 bases and J lost 1; bases outside the gene matches: 3. CDR1 and CDR2 (germline): SGHTA, FQGNSA. The CDR3 is made up of 14 amino acids.

The chain joins TRBV19 to TRBJ1-5; 7 nucleotides match TRBD1. Germline V CDR1 and CDR2: LNHDA, SQIVND (reference sequence). The length of the CDR3 is 13 residues. Trimming at V came to 10 bases and at J to 4 bases, leaving 7 bases not matched to a gene. The CDR3 region has the DNA TGTGCCACCTCTACAGGGGATAATCAGCCCCAGCATTTT. It encodes CATSTGDNQPQHF.